This TCR beta chain was sequenced in a study of shared clonotypes between healthy human individuals. Remarks on this clone: What it binds is unknown.

Germline assignment: CDR1 SGHDN and CDR2 FVKESK. The CDR3 extends over 16 amino acids. V was shortened by 1 base and J by 8 bases, with 18 bases between the two germline ends. Naive CD8 cells lacked CD45RO, underwent positive selection for CCR7 and left out terminally differentiated effector memory CD45RA+ cells. General study points: Sequencing of the sorted subsets was shown by rarefaction to be incomplete despite large depth.

Sequencing was performed with immunoSEQ multiplex PCR; in TCRdb, only in-frame clones are kept and a portion is missing. In the table there are roughly 2.1 million clones, about 92% of which are singletons. Specimen: naive CD8+ T cells from PBMCs. V is TRBV14 and J is TRBJ2-1, with D maybe TRBD2 (6 bases). The receptor's source is a man aged 18 to 29 in good health. Some clones in this sample may be carry-over from other donors' samples. The CDR3 sequence: CASSQGVTLRGDEQFF. CDR3 DNA sequence: TGTGCCAGCAGCCAAGGGGTAACGCTACGCGGGGATGAGCAGTTCTTC.